This T cell receptor (beta chain) was observed in a study of blood T cell repertoires in COVID-19. Original processing methods: Reference gene primer amplification gave estimated nucleated cell counts. TCRdb's copy holds only in-frame clones and misses some; the assay was immunoSEQ multiplex PCR. For V, J and clone size, that table is used; D and trimming come from the DNA. The sample holds roughly 190,000 clones; roughly 84% are singletons and the top ten take less than 20%. The trim removed 2 bases at V and 5 bases at J, leaving 6 bases unmatched. CDR1 MNHNS and CDR2 SASEGT come from the germline V gene. The length of the CDR3 is 15 residues.

This receptor was identified in a human donor in a cohort sampled during active COVID-19. The specimen sequenced was peripheral blood. The chain couples TRBV6-1 to TRBJ1-5, with TRBD1 identical over 7 bases. The CDR3 sequence is CASSEMRGPYQPQHF. The CDR3 DNA sequence: TGTGCCAGCAGTGAAATGAGGGGGCCCTATCAGCCCCAGCATTTT.